This T cell receptor (beta chain) derives from a study of Graves' ophthalmopathy and Graves' hyperthyroidism. Looking at the study overall: Ophthalmopathy absent within 18 months of follow-up marked hyperthyroidism as stable.

Regarding this clonotype: One end of the junction varies from germline; a read error may be responsible.

Germline-derived CDR1 and CDR2 are SEHNR and FQNEAQ (reference sequence). The CDR3 totals 15 residues. Amplification targeted the TCR beta CDR3 regions, with RNA transcripts as the source material. First-round RT-PCR used HTBI primers; second-round multiplex PCR followed. MiXCR, run by TCRdb on the multiplex PCR reads, gives a single entry per CDR3 protein. This table holds around 520,000 distinct CDR3 sequences, just under 40% found once. Lactation, pregnancy, uncontrolled infections and other autoimmune diseases were all grounds for excluding patients. The source material was peripheral blood or thyroid tissue (not recorded which). This chain connects TRBV7-9 to TRBJ2-7; 11 bases align to TRBD2. This TCR derives from an adult man with Graves' hyperthyroidism. CDR3 DNA: TGTGCCGGCAGCTTAGCGGGGGGGTCCCCCTACGAGCAGTACTTC. Its protein is CAGSLAGGSPYEQYF.